Reported below is one TCR beta chain. Its antigen is unidentified. This sample was taken from a study of Ad26.COV2.S vaccination and SARS-CoV-2 variants. The overall study: In the COV1001 trial, the donor was in the Ad26.COV2.S arm. Intramuscularly, Ad26.COV2.S was given either once or twice, 56 days apart.

Data came from immunoSEQ multiplex PCR; TCRdb stores just in-frame clones and leaves some out. The sample lists about 400,000 clones, approximately 83% seen once, with more than 7% in the top ten. Treatment denoted: around 19 received Ad26.COV2.S at low or high dose, single or two shots; about 5 received placebo; per-sample allocation not given. Material that was analyzed had been drawn on day 63 after the first vaccine or placebo injection. The vaccine antigen was prefusion-stabilized Wuhan SARS-CoV-2 spike. Study-level points and caveats: Vaccinees reportedly had broad spike-specific CD8+ and CD4+ T cell responses.

The CDR3 length is 16 residues. Trimming took off 6 bases at V and 1 base at J, with 18 bases between the two ends. CDR1 is KGHSH, CDR2 LQKENI, per germline. The chain links TRBV18 to TRBJ1-1; D is unclear. This receptor was identified in a person aged 18 to 65 who received the Ad26.COV2.S COVID-19 vaccine or a placebo. This specimen was peripheral blood, taken in a trial of Ad26.COV2.S vaccine versus placebo. The CDR3 coding sequence is TGTGCCAGCTCGCCGACTTTAAGTTCAGCGAACACTGAAGCTTTCTTT. Translated, it gives CASSPTLSSANTEAFF.